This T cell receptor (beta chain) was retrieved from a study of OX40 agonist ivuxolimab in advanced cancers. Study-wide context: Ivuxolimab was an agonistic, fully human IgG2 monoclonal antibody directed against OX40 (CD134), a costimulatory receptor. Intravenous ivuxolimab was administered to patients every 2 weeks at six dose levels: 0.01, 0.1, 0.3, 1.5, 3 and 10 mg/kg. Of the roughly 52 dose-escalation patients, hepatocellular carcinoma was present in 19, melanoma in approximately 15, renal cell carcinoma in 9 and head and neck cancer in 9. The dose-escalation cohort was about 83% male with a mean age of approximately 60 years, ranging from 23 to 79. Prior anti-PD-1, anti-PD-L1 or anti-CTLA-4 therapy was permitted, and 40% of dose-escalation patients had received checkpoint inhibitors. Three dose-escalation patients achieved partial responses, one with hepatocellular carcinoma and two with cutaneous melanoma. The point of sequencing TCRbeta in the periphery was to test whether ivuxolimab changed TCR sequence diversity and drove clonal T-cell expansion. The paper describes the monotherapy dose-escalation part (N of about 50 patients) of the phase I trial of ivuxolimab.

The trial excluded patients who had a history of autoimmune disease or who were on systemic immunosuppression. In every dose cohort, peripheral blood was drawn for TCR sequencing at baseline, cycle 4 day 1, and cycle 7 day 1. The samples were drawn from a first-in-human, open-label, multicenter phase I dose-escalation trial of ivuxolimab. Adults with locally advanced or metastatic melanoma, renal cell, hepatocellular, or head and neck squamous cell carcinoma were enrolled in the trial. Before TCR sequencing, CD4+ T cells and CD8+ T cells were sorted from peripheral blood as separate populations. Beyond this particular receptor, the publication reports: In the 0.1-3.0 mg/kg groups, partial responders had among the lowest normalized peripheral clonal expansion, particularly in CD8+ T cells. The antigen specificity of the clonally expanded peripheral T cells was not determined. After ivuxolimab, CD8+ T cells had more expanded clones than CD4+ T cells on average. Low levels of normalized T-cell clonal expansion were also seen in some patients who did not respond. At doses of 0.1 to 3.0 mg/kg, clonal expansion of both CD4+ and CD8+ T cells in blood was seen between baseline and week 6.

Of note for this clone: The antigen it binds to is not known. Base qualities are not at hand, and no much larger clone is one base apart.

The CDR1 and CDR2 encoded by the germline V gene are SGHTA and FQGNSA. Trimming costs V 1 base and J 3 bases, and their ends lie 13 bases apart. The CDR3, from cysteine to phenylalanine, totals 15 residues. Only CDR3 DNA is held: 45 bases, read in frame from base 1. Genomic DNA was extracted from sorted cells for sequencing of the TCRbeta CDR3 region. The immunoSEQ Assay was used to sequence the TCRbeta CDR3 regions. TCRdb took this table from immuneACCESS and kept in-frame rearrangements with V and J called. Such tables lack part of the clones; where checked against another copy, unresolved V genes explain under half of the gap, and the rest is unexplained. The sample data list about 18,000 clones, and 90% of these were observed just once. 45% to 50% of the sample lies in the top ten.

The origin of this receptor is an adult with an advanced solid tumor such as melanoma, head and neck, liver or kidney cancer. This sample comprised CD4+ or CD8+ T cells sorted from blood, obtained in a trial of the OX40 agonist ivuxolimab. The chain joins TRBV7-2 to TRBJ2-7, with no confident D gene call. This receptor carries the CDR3 CASSLGIGAGYEQYF. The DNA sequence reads TGTGCCAGCAGCTTAGGTATCGGCGCCGGCTACGAGCAGTACTTC. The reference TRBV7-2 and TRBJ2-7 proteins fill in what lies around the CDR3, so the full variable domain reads GAGVSQSPSNKVTEKGKDVELRCDPISGHTALYWYRQSLGQGLEFLIYFQGNSAPDKSGLPSDRFSAERTGGSVSTLTIQRTQQEDSAVYLCASSLGIGAGYEQYFGPGTRLTVT.